The 26 T cell receptor beta chains below all came from one sample that was sequenced in a study of T cell responses to AZD1222 COVID-19 vaccine. Produced via immunoSEQ multiplex PCR; TCRdb's table is partial and in-frame only. The table lists some 200,000 clones, 90% to 95% of them singletons. Sequencing used peripheral blood, obtained 28 days after the second dose of the MenACWY control vaccine. These receptor sequences come from an adult who received the MenACWY meningococcal vaccine as a control.

This clone came up once. The chain joins TRBV19 to TRBJ2-2, with D unresolved. V was pared by 1 base and J by 6 bases, with 9 bases between. The CDR3 contains 14 residues. Germline V gene lookup returns CDR1 LNHDA and CDR2 SQIVND (reference sequence). The CDR3 spells CASSIGQVPGELFF. As DNA, the CDR3 is TGTGCCAGTAGTATAGGGCAGGTCCCCGGGGAGCTGTTTTTT.

The chain joins TRBV30 to TRBJ2-1, with a possible D match to TRBD2 (6 bases). Germline V gene data show CDR1 as GTSNPN and CDR2 as SVGIG (reference sequence). The ends were cut back, 3 bases at V and 8 bases at J, with 8 bases in the middle. The CDR3 totals 11 residues. The CDR3 reads CAWRLADEQFF. DNA for the CDR3: TGTGCCTGGAGACTAGCCGATGAGCAGTTCTTC.

V is TRBV9 and J is TRBJ1-2; tentative D call: TRBD1 (5 bases). The CDR3 is 14 amino acids. The V gene's germline CDR1 is SGDLS and CDR2 YYNGEE. Trimming took 3 bases from V and 1 from J, leaving 10 bases between them. The CDR3 here is CASSARDVNYGYTF. CDR3 bases: TGTGCCAGCAGCGCCCGGGACGTTAACTATGGCTACACCTTC. The variable domain in full, with the rest retrieved from reference TRBV9 and TRBJ1-2, is DSGVTQTPKHLITATGQRVTLRCSPRSGDLSVYWYQQSLDQGLQFLIQYYNGEERAKGNILERFSAQQFPDLHSELNLSSLELGDSALYFCASSARDVNYGYTFGSGTRLTVV.

The rearrangement uses TRBV7-6 and TRBJ2-1; 15 bases fit TRBD2. The CDR3 length is 18 residues. The germline V gene encodes CDR1 SGHVS and CDR2 FNYEAQ. V lost 5 bases, J lost 3 bases, and 8 bases stayed unmatched. The DNA for the CDR3 is TGTGCCAGCAGCGCCTTCGGACTAGCGGGAGGGATCTACAATGAGCAGTTCTTC. This gives the protein CASSAFGLAGGIYNEQFF.

V gene TRBV6-1 combines with J gene TRBJ1-2; the D is unclear. Germline V gene lookup returns CDR1 MNHNS and CDR2 SASEGT. This CDR3 spans 12 amino acids. V dropped 2 bases and J dropped 6 bases, with 7 bases sitting between them. DNA for the CDR3: TGTGCCAGCAGTGAATTACAGAATGGCTACACCTTC. Encoded protein: CASSELQNGYTF.

This clone was recorded a few times. V gene TRBV11-2 combines with J gene TRBJ2-7; the D call may be TRBD1 or TRBD2 (5 bases each). Trimming removed 5 bases from V and 3 bases from J, with 20 bases in between. There are 16 residues in the CDR3. CDR1 is SGHAT, CDR2 FQNNGV, per germline. CDR3 sequence reads: CASSPRDGRILYEQYF. As DNA, the CDR3 is TGTGCCAGCAGCCCGAGGGACGGAAGGATCCTCTACGAGCAGTACTTC.

The CDR3 bases are TGTGCCAGCAGCGGCGAGATTCTGCGGAGGCCACAGCTTGGCTATGGCTACACCTTC. The encoded protein is CASSGEILRRPQLGYGYTF. The rearrangement uses TRBV9 and TRBJ1-2; no clear D. V dropped 3 bases and J dropped 4 bases, with 28 bases sitting between them. CDR1 SGDLS and CDR2 YYNGEE come from the germline V gene. The CDR3 spans 19 residues. Complete variable domain (other parts from reference TRBV9 and TRBJ1-2): DSGVTQTPKHLITATGQRVTLRCSPRSGDLSVYWYQQSLDQGLQFLIQYYNGEERAKGNILERFSAQQFPDLHSELNLSSLELGDSALYFCASSGEILRRPQLGYGYTFGSGTRLTVV.

This chain uses TRBV19 with TRBJ1-5; 12 positions agree with TRBD1. Unmatched junction bases numbered 5, after V lost 4 bases and J lost 1 base. CDR3 size: 17 residues. The germline CDR1 and CDR2 sequences are LNHDA and SQIVND (reference sequence). CDR3 sequence reads: CASSSPGQGASNQPQHF. The CDR3 DNA sequence: TGTGCCAGTAGTAGCCCGGGACAGGGGGCAAGCAATCAGCCCCAGCATTTT.

The chain uses TRBV7-6 and TRBJ2-3, with D tentatively TRBD2 (5 bases). The CDR3 totals 16 residues. CDR1 and CDR2 (germline): SGHVS, FNYEAQ. V gave up 1 base and J gave up 1 base, with 12 bases separating them. CDR3: CASSLEVRGGTDTQYF. Here the CDR3 DNA reads TGTGCCAGCAGCTTAGAGGTTCGGGGTGGCACAGATACGCAGTATTTT.

Written as DNA, the CDR3 is TGTGCCAGCAGCGCCGGGATCCTGGGGGTTCAGCCCCAGCATTTT. Residues: CASSAGILGVQPQHF. The V call is TRBV7-2, the J call TRBJ1-5, with D maybe TRBD1 (5 bases). V was cut by 5 bases and J by 6 bases, with 17 bases left in between. The length of the CDR3 is 15 residues. Germline V gene sequence: CDR1 SGHTA, CDR2 FQGNSA.

The genes are TRBV11-2 and TRBJ2-7; 12 bases align to TRBD2. The germline CDR1 and CDR2 sequences are SGHAT and FQNNGV. The junction had 4 bases not matched to a gene; V was cut back by 6 bases and J by 7 bases. This CDR3 region has 13 residues. The CDR3 DNA is TGTGCCAGCAGTCTAGCGGGAGGGAGGGAGCAGTACTTC. Its protein is CASSLAGGREQYF. The full variable domain, its missing parts supplied by reference TRBV11-2 and TRBJ2-7, is EAGVAQSPRYKIIEKRQSVAFWCNPISGHATLYWYQQILGQGPKLLIQFQNNGVVDDSQLPKDRFSAERLKGVDSTLKIQPAKLEDSAVYLCASSLAGGREQYFGPGTRLTVT.

This rearrangement joins TRBV19 to TRBJ1-5, with D perhaps matching TRBD1 (5 bases). The CDR3 is 18 amino acids. Trimming took 5 bases from V and 0 from J, leaving 20 bases between them. Germline-derived CDR1 and CDR2 are LNHDA and SQIVND (reference sequence). The CDR3 here is CASSPGLGDFYSNQPQHF. DNA of the CDR3: TGTGCCAGTAGTCCAGGGCTTGGGGATTTTTATAGCAATCAGCCCCAGCATTTT.

This sequence joins TRBV15 and TRBJ1-1; D unresolved. Deletions cut 0 bases from V and 2 bases from J, with 13 bases between. CDR3 length equals 16 residues. The germline gives CDR1 LNHNV, CDR2 YYDKDF (reference sequence). CDR3 residues: CATSRDQGFFNTEAFF. As DNA, the CDR3 is TGTGCCACCAGCAGAGATCAAGGCTTCTTTAACACTGAAGCTTTCTTT. Complete variable domain (other parts from reference TRBV15 and TRBJ1-1): DAMVIQNPRYQVTQFGKPVTLSCSQTLNHNVMYWYQQKSSQAPKLLFHYYDKDFNNEADTPDNFQSRRPNTSFCFLDIRSPGLGDTAMYLCATSRDQGFFNTEAFFGQGTRLTVV.

The chain combines TRBV9 with TRBJ1-4; 8 nucleotides match TRBD1. CDR1 SGDLS and CDR2 YYNGEE come from the germline V gene. The CDR3 runs to 16 residues. The V and J ends lost 2 bases and 3 bases, in that order; junction bases with no gene match: 6. The chain's CDR3 is CASSVSQGASNEKLFF. The CDR3 nucleotides read TGTGCCAGCAGCGTTAGCCAGGGGGCATCTAATGAAAAACTGTTTTTT.

J is TRBJ2-1 and V is TRBV11-2, with 9 bases that match TRBD2. Germline lookup yields CDR1 SGHAT and CDR2 FQNNGV. The CDR3 runs 19 residues. With 1 base clipped from V and 0 bases from J, the junction kept 10 bases outside the gene matches. The CDR3 bases are TGTGCCAGCAGCTTAGTTGAGCTAGCGGGGCCGAGCTCCTACAATGAGCAGTTCTTC. Encoded protein: CASSLVELAGPSSYNEQFF. Filled out from reference TRBV11-2 and TRBJ2-1, the complete variable domain reads EAGVAQSPRYKIIEKRQSVAFWCNPISGHATLYWYQQILGQGPKLLIQFQNNGVVDDSQLPKDRFSAERLKGVDSTLKIQPAKLEDSAVYLCASSLVELAGPSSYNEQFFGPGTRLTVL.

The chain employs TRBV27 and TRBJ1-5, with D maybe TRBD1 (5 bases). This CDR3 has 14 amino acids. The germline V gene has CDR1 MNHEY and CDR2 SMNVEV (reference sequence). Trimming left V 7 bases short and J 3 bases short, with 13 bases between. CDR3 DNA sequence: TGTGCCAGCACCGTAAGGGGTAACAATCAGCCCCAGCATTTT. Its protein is CASTVRGNNQPQHF.

The chain has TRBV5-4 and TRBJ1-4; no clear D. The CDR3 spans 13 residues. V lost 1 base to trimming and J lost 8 bases, with 9 bases between them. Germline V gene sequence: CDR1 SGHNT, CDR2 YYREEE (reference sequence). The CDR3 nucleotides read TGTGCCAGCAGCTTGCCCCTGGGCGAAAAACTGTTTTTT. It yields the protein CASSLPLGEKLFF.

The CDR3 loop is CASRFSDRVIGELFF. The CDR3 nucleotides read TGTGCCAGCAGGTTTAGCGACAGGGTTATCGGGGAGCTGTTTTTT. The V gene is TRBV27, the J gene TRBJ2-2; 7 positions match TRBD1. There are 15 residues in the CDR3. The ends lost 6 bases at V and 7 bases at J; junction bases unmatched: 11. Germline V CDR1 and CDR2: MNHEY, SMNVEV (reference sequence).

The chain links TRBV11-2 to TRBJ2-7; TRBD2 aligns across 8 bases. V dropped 6 bases and J dropped 0; count of bases not matched to a gene: 19. The CDR3 totals 19 residues. Germline values: CDR1 SGHAT, CDR2 FQNNGV. For the CDR3, the DNA is TGTGCCAGCAGACCCACCCCTCAGACTAGCGCACCAAGCTCCTACGAGCAGTACTTC. The encoded protein is CASRPTPQTSAPSSYEQYF.

The DNA for the CDR3 is TGTGCCATCAGAATGGGGACAGGGGTTAATGAAAAACTGTTTTTT. It is translated as CAIRMGTGVNEKLFF. V is TRBV10-3 and J is TRBJ1-4, with TRBD1 matching 10 bases. Germline V gene lookup returns CDR1 ENHRY and CDR2 SYGVKD. The J segment lost 4 bases and the V segment lost 6 bases, leaving 5 bases of the junction unmatched. The CDR3 totals 15 residues.

This clone was detected only a few times. The J gene is TRBJ1-1, the V gene TRBV5-1, with D perhaps matching TRBD1 (6 bases). The CDR3 loop spans 16 amino acids. Germline V gene lookup returns CDR1 SGHRS and CDR2 YFSETQ. V was shortened by 0 bases and J by 1 base, with 13 bases between the two germline ends. The CDR3 nucleotides read TGCGCCAGCAGCTTGGCCCAACTCAGGGGGAACACTGAAGCTTTCTTT. Translated, it gives CASSLAQLRGNTEAFF. The whole variable domain, filled in from reference TRBV5-1 and TRBJ1-1, reads KAGVTQTPRYLIKTRGQQVTLSCSPISGHRSVSWYQQTPGQGLQFLFEYFSETQRNKGNFPGRFSGRQFSNSRSEMNVSTLELGDSALYLCASSLAQLRGNTEAFFGQGTRLTVV.

This clone was counted between two and nine times. V is TRBV25-1 and J is TRBJ2-2, with a tentative D call TRBD2 (5 bases). CDR1 MGHDK and CDR2 SYGVNS come from the germline V gene. The CDR3 spans 16 residues. Trimming stripped 1 base from V and 0 bases from J, with 9 bases between. CDR3 DNA: TGTGCCAGCAGTGAATTGGAGGAACCGAACACCGGGGAGCTGTTTTTT. Translated, it gives CASSELEEPNTGELFF.

V is TRBV7-9 and J is TRBJ2-1; TRBD2 might be the D (6 bases). V dropped 1 base and J dropped 5 bases, with 12 bases sitting between them. The CDR3 consists of 15 residues. Germline values: CDR1 SEHNR, CDR2 FQNEAQ (reference sequence). CDR3 amino acids: CASSLVGSTNNEQFF. The CDR3 nucleotides are TGTGCCAGCAGCTTAGTCGGGAGCACCAACAATGAGCAGTTCTTC.

The gene calls are TRBV7-6 and TRBJ2-7; D is possibly TRBD2 (6 bases). V was cut by 0 bases and J by 0 bases, with 9 bases left in between. The CDR3 loop spans 15 amino acids. Germline V gene data show CDR1 as SGHVS and CDR2 as FNYEAQ. The CDR3 coding sequence is TGTGCCAGCAGCTTAGCCCACGGGAGCTCCTACGAGCAGTACTTC. Amino acid sequence: CASSLAHGSSYEQYF.

V is TRBV10-3 and J is TRBJ2-1; D is perhaps TRBD1 (6 bases). In germline, CDR1 is ENHRY, CDR2 SYGVKD. CDR3 length equals 14 residues. Trimming removed 6 bases at V and 3 bases at J, with 12 bases between. DNA of the CDR3: TGTGCCATCAGCTCAGGGGAAGGCTACAATGAGCAGTTCTTC. Translation: CAISSGEGYNEQFF.

This chain uses TRBV19 with TRBJ2-5, with D possibly TRBD2 on 5 matching bases. This CDR3 comprises 14 residues. The ends were cut back, 4 bases at V and 1 base at J, with 10 bases in the middle. CDR1 and CDR2 (germline): LNHDA, SQIVND (reference sequence). The CDR3, as DNA: TGTGCCAGTAGTACCCCGGGGTTCCAAGAGACCCAGTACTTC. It yields the protein CASSTPGFQETQYF.